The TCR beta chain described here comes from a study of T cell responses to AZD1222 COVID-19 vaccine. This CDR3 spans 14 amino acids. The germline V gene has CDR1 MNHEY and CDR2 SVGEGT. The V end was cut by 6 bases, the J end by 5 bases, with 14 bases between. This clone was found a few times. Here immunoSEQ multiplex PCR was the method, and the copy in TCRdb shows in-frame clones only, minus some. The sample records about 160,000 clones, 80% to 90% being singletons. The chain is built from TRBV6-2 or TRBV6-3 and TRBJ1-5; D is unclear. The receptor comes from an adult in good health. The sequencing here drew on peripheral blood, taken on day 0 of AZD1222 vaccination. CDR3 coding DNA: TGTGCCAGCAGCCCGGTAGGTGAACATCAGCCCCAGCATTTT. It specifies CASSPVGEHQPQHF.